This T cell receptor beta chain stems from a study of blood T cells in healthy people across ages. Turning to this clonotype: Its antigen remains unidentified.

Through a sample-barcoded 5' primer and a J-beta primer mix, a second PCR was run for roughly 6 to 12 cycles. One entry per CDR3 protein, called by TCRdb with MiXCR from the 5' RACE reads. The top ten hold over 25% of the sample, which has some 320,000 distinct CDR3 sequences, 25% to 30% seen once. Overall study findings and caveats: Diversity was higher, and naive CD4+ cells more numerous, in long-lived donors than in aged donors.

Every donor provided around 9.3 milliliters of peripheral blood. Sequenced input: blood. This TCR derives from a woman aged 70-85 years in good health.

The CDR3: CASSLMATGTETQYF. The CDR3 DNA follows: TGTGCCAGCAGCTTAATGGCGACGGGAACAGAGACCCAGTACTTC. V is TRBV7-2 and J is TRBJ2-7; D is possibly TRBD2 (5 bases). The J call is doubtful: the DNA matches TRBJ2-5 better. The length of the CDR3 is 15 residues. The germline V gene encodes CDR1 SGHTA and CDR2 FQGNSA.